Each of the 12 T cell receptor beta chains below was sequenced from the same sample in a study of T cells after yellow fever vaccination. One entry per CDR3 protein, called by TCRdb with MiXCR from the 5' RACE reads. The sample yields a few hundred thousand distinct CDR3 sequences, approximately 21% seen once. The starting material was PBMCs, obtained 15 days after the yellow fever booster vaccination. The receptors shown here come from a young man who received the YFV17D yellow fever vaccine.

This chain uses TRBV5-5 with TRBJ1-1; perhaps TRBD1 as D (5 bases). Looked up from germline, CDR1 is SGHKS and CDR2 is YYEKEE (reference sequence). The CDR3 contains 14 residues. The ends were cut back, 6 bases at V and 4 bases at J, with 16 bases in the middle. The CDR3 coding sequence is TGTGCCAGCATTAAGATCACGCAGGGCACTGAAGCTTTCTTT. Its translation: CASIKITQGTEAFF.

The CDR3 region is CASSYGQDYNEQFF. The CDR3, as DNA: TGTGCCAGCAGTTACGGGCAGGACTACAATGAGCAGTTCTTC. The rearrangement uses TRBV6-2 or TRBV6-3 and TRBJ2-1, with D hard to call. The CDR3 extends over 14 amino acids. Germline CDR1 reads MNHEY; CDR2 reads SVGEGT. The V end was cut by 2 bases, the J end by 3 bases, with 8 bases between.

Here the CDR3 reads CASTLLSEQFF. CDR3 DNA: TGTGCCAGCACCCTCCTGTCTGAGCAGTTCTTC. The gene calls are TRBV7-2 and TRBJ2-1; D gene uncertain. CDR3 length: 11 amino acids. V lost 7 bases and J lost 9, with 10 bases in between. The V gene's germline CDR1 is SGHTA and CDR2 FQGNSA.

This clonotype was picked up a small number of times. The CDR3 spells CASSLVRESTDTQYF. The CDR3, as DNA: TGTGCCAGCAGCTTAGTACGGGAATCCACAGATACGCAGTATTTT. The rearrangement uses TRBV5-4 and TRBJ2-3, with D maybe TRBD2 (5 bases). CDR3 size: 15 residues. CDR1 and CDR2 from the germline V gene are SGHNT and YYREEE (reference sequence). V lost 2 bases to trimming and J lost 2 bases, with 12 bases between them.

On this clonotype: The junction and the germline gene differ at one end; a read error may be behind it. This sequence joins TRBV7-9 and TRBJ2-7, with 8 bases aligning to TRBD2. The germline V gene encodes CDR1 SEHNR and CDR2 FQNEAQ (reference sequence). This CDR3 is 14 amino acids long. In DNA, the CDR3 is TGTGGCAGCAGCCCACGCGGACTAGCTGGGGAGCAGTACTTC. This sequence encodes CGSSPRGLAGEQYF.

The gene calls are TRBV29-1 and TRBJ2-1; D gene uncertain. The CDR3 loop spans 12 amino acids. Germline lookup yields CDR1 SQVTM and CDR2 ANQGSEA. V was shortened by 3 bases and J by 6 bases, with 9 bases between the two germline ends. The CDR3 here is CSVDDRANEQFF. The CDR3 DNA reads as TGCAGCGTTGATGATAGGGCCAATGAGCAGTTCTTC.

CDR3 sequence: CASSQEERGMNEQFF. Written as DNA, the CDR3 is TGTGCCAGCAGCCAAGAGGAGCGGGGAATGAATGAGCAGTTCTTC. The chain uses TRBV4-2 and TRBJ2-1, with 7 nucleotides matching TRBD2. The CDR3 extends over 15 amino acids. J was trimmed by 7 bases and V by 0 bases; bases with no gene match: 6. Germline CDR1 is LGHNA and CDR2 is YNFKEQ.

The chain has TRBV19 and TRBJ1-5; weak D call: TRBD1 (6 bases). The germline V and J ends were trimmed by 8 bases and 2 bases, with 7 bases remaining between them. Per germline, CDR1 LNHDA and CDR2 SQIVND (reference sequence). The CDR3 consists of 12 residues. In DNA form, the CDR3 reads TGTGCCAGTCGGACAGGCAATCAGCCCCAGCATTTT. Translating it yields CASRTGNQPQHF. Complete variable domain (other parts from reference TRBV19 and TRBJ1-5): DGGITQSPKYLFRKEGQNVTLSCEQNLNHDAMYWYRQDPGQGLRLIYYSQIVNDFQKGDIAEGYSVSREKKESFPLTVTSAQKNPTAFYLCASRTGNQPQHFGDGTRLSIL.

The chain recombines TRBV15 with TRBJ2-3; perhaps TRBD2 as D (6 bases). This CDR3 region has 16 residues. The germline V gene has CDR1 LNHNV and CDR2 YYDKDF (reference sequence). V lost 3 bases, J lost 2 bases, and 15 bases lay in between. CDR3 bases: TGTGCCACCAGCAGTTTAAGGGACTTGCACACAGATACGCAGTATTTT. As protein: CATSSLRDLHTDTQYF. Based on the CDR3 plus reference TRBV15 and TRBJ2-3, the full variable domain is DAMVIQNPRYQVTQFGKPVTLSCSQTLNHNVMYWYQQKSSQAPKLLFHYYDKDFNNEADTPDNFQSRRPNTSFCFLDIRSPGLGDTAMYLCATSSLRDLHTDTQYFGPGTRLTVL.

The V call is TRBV15, the J call TRBJ2-2, with 7 bases aligning to TRBD1. The V gene end was trimmed by 5 bases and the J gene end by 6 bases; junction bases not matched to a gene: 6. The CDR3 covers 14 residues. CDR1 and CDR2 (germline): LNHNV, YYDKDF (reference sequence). Written as DNA, the CDR3 is TGTGCCACCAGCGGAAACAGGGGTTCCGGGGAGCTGTTTTTT. Residues: CATSGNRGSGELFF.

The genes are TRBV3-1 and TRBJ2-3; D gene unclear. Germline loops: CDR1 LGHDT, CDR2 YNNKEL (reference sequence). The CDR3 has 11 amino acids. V dropped 3 bases and J dropped 8 bases, with 6 bases sitting between them. This CDR3 reads CASSQLVTQYF. In DNA form, the CDR3 reads TGTGCCAGCAGCCAGTTGGTTACGCAGTATTTT.

The chain employs TRBV2 and TRBJ1-1; D not resolved. V lost 7 bases and J 0 bases, leaving 15 bases between the germline ends. CDR1 is SNHLY and CDR2 is FYNNEI in the germline V gene. The CDR3 runs 15 residues. CDR3 sequence: CASTVAGGVNTEAFF. The CDR3 DNA follows: TGTGCCAGCACTGTAGCCGGAGGAGTGAACACTGAAGCTTTCTTT.